Presented here are 2 T cell receptor beta chains from one specimen sequenced in a study of blood T cell repertoires in COVID-19. Profiled with immunoSEQ multiplex PCR; TCRdb holds only in-frame clones, not every one. The sample holds tens of thousands of clones, 85% to 90% seen once. Sequencing was performed on peripheral blood. These receptors all come from a woman aged 45-60 years with active or convalescent COVID-19.

The CDR3 DNA reads TGTGCCAGCAGTAAAGCGACAGGGTTCGCCGGGGAGCTGTTTTTT. As protein: CASSKATGFAGELFF. The V and J genes are TRBV5-4 and TRBJ2-2; TRBD1 agrees at 7 bases. Germline-derived CDR1 and CDR2 are SGHNT and YYREEE (reference sequence). The CDR3 runs to 15 residues. Trimming cost V 5 bases and J 6 bases; bases outside gene matches: 10.

V usage is TRBV3-1 (or the pseudogene TRBV3-2) and J usage is TRBJ1-2; 8 nucleotides line up with TRBD1. This CDR3 has 14 residues. Germline values: CDR1 LGHDT, CDR2 YNNKEL (reference sequence). With 3 bases clipped from V and 8 bases from J, the junction kept 8 bases outside the gene matches. The CDR3 loop reads CASSHSDRDGGYTF. The CDR3 region has the DNA TGTGCCAGCAGCCACTCGGACAGGGACGGAGGCTACACCTTC.